The 32 T cell receptor beta chains in this list originate from one sample, sequenced in a study of post-analysis software for immune sequencing data. Notes on the study in general: In patients, TRBV5-6, TRBV5-1 and TRBV20-1 belonged to roughly five TRBV segments found more frequently than in controls.

Their target antigens are unknown. The TCR beta cDNA libraries carried unique molecular identifiers. In TCRdb, the PCR reads were re-called with MiXCR into one record per CDR3 protein. The sample has roughly 200,000 distinct CDR3 sequences; 29% are singletons. The sequenced material came from blood. These receptors all stem from a girl aged 2 to 17 with multiple sclerosis.

Regarding this clonotype: A much larger clone lies a single base off, so this may be a read error. V gene TRBV20-1 combines with J gene TRBJ1-5, with D uncertain. The V end was cut by 0 bases, the J end by 3 bases, with 9 bases between. The V gene's germline CDR1 is DFQATT and CDR2 SNEGSKA (reference sequence). This CDR3 has 14 amino acids. The CDR3 spells CSAREPKYNQPQHF. The DNA of the CDR3 is TGCAGTGCTAGAGAGCCCAAATACAATCAGCCCCAGCATTTT.

This clonotype was recorded at least ten times. The rearrangement joins TRBV14 to TRBJ1-2, with a tentative D call TRBD1 (6 bases). Trimming took off 1 base at V and 7 bases at J, with 13 bases between the two ends. CDR3 size: 14 residues. CDR1 is SGHDN, CDR2 FVKESK, per germline. The CDR3 loop is CASSQAGAPSGYTF. The DNA for the CDR3 is TGTGCCAGCAGCCAAGCAGGGGCCCCAAGTGGCTACACCTTC. Full variable domain (missing parts from reference TRBV14 and TRBJ1-2): EAGVTQFPSHSVIEKGQTVTLRCDPISGHDNLYWYRRVMGKEIKFLLHFVKESKQDESGMPNNRFLAERTGGTYSTLKVQPAELEDSGVYFCASSQAGAPSGYTFGSGTRLTVV.

This clonotype was picked up a small number of times. This chain uses TRBV20-1 with TRBJ2-7, with D perhaps assigned TRBD1 or TRBD2 (6 bases each). Trimming took 2 bases from V and 2 from J, leaving 13 bases between them. Germline lookup yields CDR1 DFQATT and CDR2 SNEGSKA (reference sequence). This CDR3 has 14 amino acids. The CDR3 DNA reads as TGCAGTGCTAGAAGGGGGGAAGCCCCCTACGAGCAGTACTTC. Protein: CSARRGEAPYEQYF.

In the case of this clonotype: Possible read error: a much larger clone is one base away. This chain links TRBV12-3 or TRBV12-4 with TRBJ2-4; possible D gene TRBD1, 6 bases. The J call may be faulty, since TRBJ2-7 better matches the DNA end. CDR3 size: 13 residues. The chain's CDR3 is CASSQGPMYEQYF. The CDR3 nucleotides read TGTGCCAGCAGTCAGGGGCCTATGTACGAGCAGTACTTC.

This chain's CDR3 is CASSLPRQQYNEQFF. As DNA, the CDR3 is TGTGCCAGCAGTTTACCTAGACAGCAATACAATGAGCAGTTCTTC. The V call is TRBV28, the J call TRBJ2-1; tentative D call: TRBD1 (5 bases). V gave up 2 bases and J gave up 4 bases, with 12 bases separating them. The V gene's germline CDR1 is MDHEN and CDR2 SYDVKM. The CDR3 is made up of 15 amino acids.

The sample holds a few counts of this clonotype. V and J are TRBV3-1 and TRBJ2-5; perhaps TRBD2 as D (6 bases). The V gene lost 4 bases and the J gene lost 2 bases, with 17 bases spanning the gap. CDR3 size: 16 residues. Per the germline V gene, CDR1 is LGHDT and CDR2 is YNNKEL (reference sequence). CDR3 amino acids: CASSPRPGGYQETQYF. DNA for the CDR3: TGTGCCAGCAGCCCACGACCCGGGGGATATCAAGAGACCCAGTACTTC.

Regarding this clonotype: A single base separates this from a much larger clone, so it may be a read error. The rearrangement links TRBV6-5 to TRBJ1-2; 7 bases match TRBD1. The CDR3 length is 16 residues. CDR1 is MNHEY and CDR2 is SVGAGI in the germline V gene. Written as DNA, the CDR3 is TGTGCCAGCAGTCCCCCCCCGACAGGGCTTAACTATGGCCACACCTTC. The encoded protein is CASSPPPTGLNYGHTF.

This clonotype was counted at least ten times. V usage is TRBV7-8 and J usage is TRBJ1-6; weak D call: TRBD1 (5 bases). The germline CDR1 and CDR2 sequences are SGHVS and FQNEAQ. The ends were cut back, 3 bases at V and 8 bases at J, with 17 bases in the middle. CDR3 length: 16 residues. This CDR3 is CASSLRLSRGDSPLHF. DNA for the CDR3: TGTGCCAGCAGCTTGAGGTTATCAAGAGGGGATTCACCCCTCCACTTT.

In its sample, this clonotype was seen many times. The V and J genes are TRBV5-1 and TRBJ2-7, with D possibly matching TRBD1 (5 bases). V was pared by 0 bases and J by 3 bases, with 13 bases between. The CDR3 is made up of 15 amino acids. Germline V gives CDR1 SGHRS, CDR2 YFSETQ. The DNA of the CDR3 is TGCGCCAGCAGCTTGGAGTCAGGGCAATTCTACGAGCAGTACTTC. It codes for CASSLESGQFYEQYF.

This clonotype was detected many times. This rearrangement joins TRBV13 to TRBJ2-7, with TRBD1 matching over 9 bases. Germline V gene sequence: CDR1 PRHDT, CDR2 FYEKMQ (reference sequence). CDR3 length equals 16 residues. V was pared by 0 bases and J by 2 bases, with 5 bases of the junction left unmatched. CDR3 protein: CASSLGGGQGTYEQYF. The CDR3, as DNA: TGTGCCAGCAGCTTAGGCGGGGGACAGGGCACCTACGAGCAGTACTTC.

To note about this clonotype: The CDR3 does not close with the conserved phenylalanine or tryptophan, likely indicating a read error. The chain carries TRBV2 and TRBJ2-1; D perhaps matches TRBD2 (6 bases). Trimming shortened V by 4 bases and J by 0 bases, and 13 bases separated the two germline ends. CDR3 length: 16 residues. Germline loops: CDR1 SNHLY, CDR2 FYNNEI. The CDR3 DNA sequence: TGTGCCAGCAGTGTAACCGGGACTCGCTCCTACAATGAGCAGTTCGTC. Its translation is CASSVTGTRSYNEQFV.

This clonotype has just a few counts. The V and J genes are TRBV5-1 and TRBJ2-5, with 8 bases matching TRBD2. This CDR3 has 14 residues. Germline V gene sequence: CDR1 SGHRS, CDR2 YFSETQ. The V segment lost 5 bases and the J segment 5 bases; nucleotides outside the gene matches: 8. CDR3 region: CASSLLERGETQYF. The DNA for the CDR3 is TGCGCCAGCAGTCTCCTGGAGCGGGGGGAGACCCAGTACTTC.

V usage is TRBV2 and J usage is TRBJ1-4; 8 bases map to TRBD1. Germline V CDR1 and CDR2: SNHLY, FYNNEI. V lost 5 bases to trimming and J lost 8 bases; unmatched junction nucleotides: 7. The CDR3 runs 14 residues. CDR3: CASSYGTGGEKLFF. The CDR3 coding sequence is TGTGCCAGCAGTTACGGGACAGGTGGAGAAAAACTGTTTTTT.

The sample holds many counts of this clonotype. The chain recombines TRBV7-8 with TRBJ2-7; 8 bases are a match to TRBD2. Germline lookup yields CDR1 SGHVS and CDR2 FQNEAQ. The CDR3 runs to 14 residues. The V gene end was trimmed by 5 bases and the J gene end by 5 bases; junction bases not matched to a gene: 8. CDR3 nucleotide sequence: TGTGCCAGCAGCCAAGCCGGGACTAGTAACGAGCAGTACTTC. Protein: CASSQAGTSNEQYF.

Details on this clonotype: This clone may be a read error of a much larger clone one base away. The chain couples TRBV12-3 or TRBV12-4 to TRBJ1-5; D is ambiguous. This CDR3 is 12 amino acids long. The CDR3 DNA is TGTGCCAGCAGTTCCCTCTGGCAGCCCCGGCATTTT. Residues: CASSSLWQPRHF.

This clonotype has a single count. The rearrangement joins TRBV2 to TRBJ1-1, with 7 bases that match TRBD1. J gave up 0 bases and V 6 bases, and 7 bases lay outside the gene matches. Germline CDR1 SNHLY, CDR2 FYNNEI. The CDR3 length is 15 residues. In DNA form, the CDR3 reads TGTGCCAGCAGGGATCCGGGACAGATGAACACTGAAGCTTTCTTT. Protein: CASRDPGQMNTEAFF.

The sample holds many counts of this clonotype. This CDR3 reads CASSLASDQETQYF. CDR3 nucleotides: TGCGCCAGCAGCTTGGCCTCGGACCAAGAGACCCAGTACTTC. The V and J genes are TRBV5-1 and TRBJ2-5; D gene ambiguous. Germline V gives CDR1 SGHRS, CDR2 YFSETQ. Trimming removed 0 bases at V and 0 bases at J, with 6 bases between. This CDR3 contains 14 residues.

Points on this clonotype: This sequence may be a read error, since a much larger clone differs from it by one base. The chain has TRBV5-1 and TRBJ2-7; 7 nucleotides agree with TRBD2. From germline, CDR1 is SGHRS and CDR2 YFSETQ. Trimming removed 4 bases from V and 6 bases from J; junction bases left unmatched: 10. CDR3 length equals 14 residues. The chain's CDR3 is CASSPGLDRREQYF. CDR3 nucleotides: TGCGCCAGCAGCCCCGGACTAGACCGCCGCGAGCAGTACTTC.

As to this clonotype: The junction departs from the called germline gene at one end, perhaps through a read error. This chain joins TRBV6-5 and TRBJ2-1, with TRBD2 identical over 7 bases. CDR3 length: 13 residues. Germline V CDR1 and CDR2: MNHEY, SVGAGI. CDR3 coding DNA: TGTGCCGTGTCGCGGGGGACCCACAAGGAGCAGTTCTTC. Its translation is CAVSRGTHKEQFF.

Turning to this clonotype: This may come from a read error, since a much larger clone is one base off. This chain uses TRBV20-1 with TRBJ2-7, with D tentatively TRBD2 (5 bases). This CDR3 spans 14 amino acids. Germline CDR1 and CDR2: DFQATT and SNEGSKA (reference sequence). V shed 5 bases and J shed 1 base, with 15 bases lying between them. CDR3: CSAAPSGVSYEQYF. DNA of the CDR3: TGCAGTGCTGCCCCCTCCGGGGTATCCTACGAGCAGTACTTC.

To note about this clonotype: This may arise from a read error, as a much more abundant clone is one base away. CDR3 amino acids: CASSWRPGASSYEQYF. CDR3 nucleotides: TGTGCCAGCAGCTGGCGCCCCGGGGCGAGCTCCTACGAGCAGTACTTC. The chain links TRBV7-2 to TRBJ2-7; D possibly matches TRBD1 or TRBD2 (5 bases each). V lost 4 bases and J lost 0, with 16 bases in between. Germline CDR1 is SGHTA and CDR2 is FQGNSA. The length of the CDR3 is 16 residues.

The J gene is TRBJ2-1, the V gene TRBV6-6; 10 bases agree with TRBD1. The ends lost 6 bases at V and 4 bases at J; junction bases unmatched: 6. The CDR3 totals 15 residues. Looked up from germline, CDR1 is MNHNY and CDR2 is SVGAGI (reference sequence). Here the CDR3 DNA reads TGTGCCAGCAGGGGCGCGGGACAGGGGTACAATGAGCAGTTCTTC. Its translation: CASRGAGQGYNEQFF.

This clonotype appeared a few times. V and J are TRBV25-1 and TRBJ2-6, with TRBD2 as a possible D gene (6 bases). The CDR3 totals 20 residues. Germline-derived CDR1 and CDR2 are MGHDK and SYGVNS. V was trimmed by 3 bases and J by 0 bases, leaving 21 bases between them. The CDR3 is CASSDGPRGGTLSGANVLTF. In DNA, the CDR3 is TGTGCCAGCAGTGATGGGCCCAGAGGAGGGACCCTCTCTGGGGCCAACGTCCTGACTTTC.

This clonotype has just a few counts. The rearrangement links TRBV29-1 to TRBJ1-4, with D tentatively TRBD1 (5 bases). V shed 6 bases and J shed 4 bases, with 12 bases lying between them. CDR1 SQVTM and CDR2 ANQGSEA come from the germline V gene. The CDR3 is 13 amino acids. The DNA of the CDR3 is TGCAGCGTGTTGGGGACTCTTAATGAAAAACTGTTTTTT. This gives the protein CSVLGTLNEKLFF.

For this clonotype: Since a much larger clone is just one base distant, this may be a read error. The V and J genes are TRBV5-1 and TRBJ2-1; maybe TRBD2 (6 bases). The length of the CDR3 is 14 residues. Germline lookup yields CDR1 SGHRS and CDR2 YFSETQ. V gave up 3 bases and J gave up 10 bases, with 17 bases separating them. CDR3 in amino acids: CASSCGTSAYEQFF. The CDR3 DNA sequence: TGCGCCAGCAGCTGCGGGACTTCCGCTTACGAGCAGTTCTTC.

This clonotype was observed a handful of times. The chain links TRBV2 to TRBJ2-7, with a possible D match to TRBD1 (5 bases). The V and J ends lost 7 bases and 1 base respectively, with 8 bases between them. The CDR3 consists of 12 residues. Per germline, CDR1 SNHLY and CDR2 FYNNEI. CDR3 nucleotides: TGTGCCAGCACAGCAGGGTCCTACGAGCAGTACTTC. Translation: CASTAGSYEQYF.

The CDR3 spells CASSLAGFIGYGYTF. The DNA for the CDR3 is TGCGCCAGCAGCTTGGCCGGGTTTATCGGCTATGGCTACACCTTC. V gene TRBV5-1 combines with J gene TRBJ1-2; no firm D call. The CDR3 runs 15 residues. Germline CDR1 is SGHRS and CDR2 is YFSETQ. The V and J ends lost 0 bases and 4 bases respectively, with 13 bases between them.

Turning to this clonotype: A much larger clone sits a single nucleotide away, making a read error possible. The gene calls are TRBV7-9 and TRBJ1-2; perhaps TRBD1 as D (5 bases). Germline V CDR1 and CDR2: SEHNR, FQNEAQ (reference sequence). The CDR3 runs 15 residues. Trimming took off 4 bases at V and 6 bases at J, with 18 bases between the two ends. The CDR3, as DNA: TGTGCCAGCAGCTCAACTAGTGCAGGGAGCGATGGCTACACCTTC. It specifies CASSSTSAGSDGYTF.

The rearrangement joins TRBV6-1 to TRBJ2-1; 8 nucleotides match TRBD1. The trim removed 6 bases at V and 0 bases at J, leaving 4 bases unmatched. CDR3 length: 15 amino acids. CDR1 MNHNS and CDR2 SASEGT come from the germline V gene. The CDR3 DNA reads as TGTGCCAGCAGGACAGGGGCCAACTCCTACAATGAGCAGTTCTTC. Encoded protein: CASRTGANSYNEQFF.

There are many counts of this clonotype. The chain links TRBV15 to TRBJ1-1; tentative D call: TRBD1 (6 bases). The CDR3 length is 15 residues. V shed 1 base and J shed 0 bases, with 9 bases lying between them. Per the germline V gene, CDR1 is LNHNV and CDR2 is YYDKDF (reference sequence). CDR3 amino acids: CATSRAGVMNTEAFF. CDR3 DNA sequence: TGTGCCACCAGCAGAGCAGGGGTTATGAACACTGAAGCTTTCTTT.

This clonotype was seen repeatedly, ten times or more. V usage is TRBV25-1 and J usage is TRBJ2-5; 7 bases agree with TRBD2. After removal of 4 bases from V and 4 bases from J, the junction contained 9 bases not matched to a gene. Germline CDR1 and CDR2: MGHDK and SYGVNS. This CDR3 has 15 amino acids. CDR3 region: CASSAYLGGRETQYF. The CDR3 DNA sequence: TGTGCCAGCAGTGCCTACTTGGGGGGGAGAGAGACCCAGTACTTC.

J is TRBJ2-1 and V is TRBV12-3 or TRBV12-4; D not resolved. The CDR3 totals 11 residues. Trimming cost V 6 bases and J 9 bases, with 9 bases left between them. CDR3 sequence (DNA): TGTGCCAGCAGGGCATGGGGTGAGCAGTTCTTC. Its protein product is CASRAWGEQFF.